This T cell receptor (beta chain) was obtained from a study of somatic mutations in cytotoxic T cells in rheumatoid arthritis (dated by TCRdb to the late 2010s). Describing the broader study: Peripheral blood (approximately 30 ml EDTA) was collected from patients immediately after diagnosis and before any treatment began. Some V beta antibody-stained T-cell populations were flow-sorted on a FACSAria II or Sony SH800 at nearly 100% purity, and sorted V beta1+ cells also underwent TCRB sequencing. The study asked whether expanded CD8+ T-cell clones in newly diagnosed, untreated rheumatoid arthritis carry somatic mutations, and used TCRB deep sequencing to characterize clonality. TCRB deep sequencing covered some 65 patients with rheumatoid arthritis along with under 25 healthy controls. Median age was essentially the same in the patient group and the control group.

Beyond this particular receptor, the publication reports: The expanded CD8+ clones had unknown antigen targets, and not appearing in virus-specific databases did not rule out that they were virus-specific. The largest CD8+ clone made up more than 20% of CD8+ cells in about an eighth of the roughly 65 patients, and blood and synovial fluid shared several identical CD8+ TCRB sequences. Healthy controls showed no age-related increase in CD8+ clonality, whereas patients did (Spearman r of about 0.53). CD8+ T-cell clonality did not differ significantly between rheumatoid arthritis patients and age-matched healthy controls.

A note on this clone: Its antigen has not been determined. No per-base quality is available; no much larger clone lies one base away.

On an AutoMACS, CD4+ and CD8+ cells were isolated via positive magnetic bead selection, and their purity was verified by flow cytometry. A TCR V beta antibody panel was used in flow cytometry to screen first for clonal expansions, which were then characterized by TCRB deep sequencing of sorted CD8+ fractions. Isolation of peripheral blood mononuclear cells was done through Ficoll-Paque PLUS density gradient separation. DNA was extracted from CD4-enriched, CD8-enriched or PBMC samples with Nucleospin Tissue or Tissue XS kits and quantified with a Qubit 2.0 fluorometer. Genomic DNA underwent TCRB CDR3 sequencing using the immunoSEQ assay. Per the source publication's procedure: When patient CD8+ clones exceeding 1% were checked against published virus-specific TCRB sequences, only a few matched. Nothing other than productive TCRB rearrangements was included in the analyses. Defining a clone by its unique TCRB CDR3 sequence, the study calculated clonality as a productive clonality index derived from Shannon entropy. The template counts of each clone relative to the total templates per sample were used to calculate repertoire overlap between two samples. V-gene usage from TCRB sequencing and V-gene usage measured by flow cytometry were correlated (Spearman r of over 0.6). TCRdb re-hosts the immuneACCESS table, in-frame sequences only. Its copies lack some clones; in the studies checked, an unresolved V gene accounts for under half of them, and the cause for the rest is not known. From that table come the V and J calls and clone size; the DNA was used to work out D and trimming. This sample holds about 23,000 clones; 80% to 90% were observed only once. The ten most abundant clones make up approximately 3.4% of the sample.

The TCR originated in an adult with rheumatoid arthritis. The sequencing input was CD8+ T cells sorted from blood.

The CDR3 protein is CASSVPRGEGYEQYF. The sequenced DNA: TGTGCCAGCAGCGTCCCGCGCGGGGAAGGTTACGAGCAGTACTTC. The chain links TRBV7-8 with TRBJ2-7; the D gene is possibly TRBD2, with 6 bases matching. From a lookup of the germline V gene, CDR1 and CDR2 are SGHVS and FQNEAQ. Deletion took 5 bases off V and 4 bases off J, with a span of 18 bases between the germline ends. The CDR3 measures 15 amino acids from cysteine to phenylalanine. The only DNA kept is the CDR3, 45 bases in frame from the first base.